This T cell receptor beta chain appears in the sequencing data of a study of blood T cell repertoires in COVID-19 (dated by TCRdb to the early 2020s). For context, the study as a whole: Samples covering the acute and convalescent phases of COVID-19 were provided by collaborators in the United States, Italy and Spain. The material from the prospective study consisted of cDNA or gDNA derived from T cells, B-cell-depleted T cells, or PBMCs. The dataset comprised deeply sampled blood TCRbeta repertoires from subjects exposed to, actively infected with, or recovered from COVID-19. HLA class I and class II types, where available, came from metadata supplied by the sample provider rather than from assay-based typing. The repertoires were released in a freely available public database intended as a resource for research on the immune response to SARS-CoV-2. The sample metadata nearly always contained a de-identified subject ID, COVID-19 status, age in years and sex. Samples were obtained from the ongoing ImmuneRACE study (first 160 participants) and from 1,254 subjects provided by 6 global collaborators.

TCRbeta CDR3 regions were amplified from genomic DNA using the immunoSEQ Assay, a bias-controlled multiplex PCR. Regarding the original processing steps: The number of nucleated cells in each sample was estimated from the amplification of reference gene primers within the assay. Sequence reads were collapsed and filtered to measure the absolute abundance of every unique TCRbeta CDR3 rearrangement. Productive Simpson clonality was computed per sample as the square root of Simpson's diversity index over productive rearrangements. The clones in this table, taken by TCRdb from immuneACCESS, are in-frame only. Not every clone is retained; where verified, under half of the shortfall comes from an unresolved V gene, and the cause of the rest is unknown. That table furnishes V, J and clone size, whereas the DNA furnished D and trimming. The sample table holds fewer than 250,000 clones, of which 65% to 80% were seen once. Of the sample, 17% falls within the top ten clones.

Worth noting for this clone: This clone's antigen is unknown. No clone much larger than this one lies a single base away; base qualities are absent.

The full study reports these points: The amount of clinical and demographic metadata varied by source and participant and was provided uncurated.

Cut back by 3 bases and 7 bases, the V and J ends lie 9 bases apart. The germline V gene (reference sequence) gives CDR1 as SEHNR and CDR2 as FQNEAQ. The CDR3 runs 12 amino acids, cysteine and phenylalanine included. The kept DNA is CDR3 alone, 36 bases in frame from the first base. Participants in the prospective study were enrolled through a virtual design, were aged roughly 18 to 100 years, and lived in roughly 24 United States geographic areas. In the prospective study, cohorts were assigned on the basis of participant-reported clinical history obtained from a screening survey and a study questionnaire. Each participant in the prospective study had whole blood, serum and a nasopharyngeal or oropharyngeal swab collected by mobile phlebotomists. Prospective study participants could optionally give additional blood draws and questionnaires over a roughly 2-month period. Before DNA extraction, blood samples from the prospective study were shipped at room temperature or frozen.

The TCR originated in a woman in her 50s with acute COVID-19. Material: PBMCs or T cells enriched from blood (not recorded which). The sequence links TRBV7-9 to TRBJ1-1; possibly the D gene is TRBD1, per 5 matching bases. The CDR3 in this case is CASSFQGLEAFF. The DNA reads TGTGCCAGCAGCTTCCAGGGCCTTGAAGCTTTCTTT. With the portions outside the CDR3 filled from the reference TRBV7-9 and TRBJ1-1 genes, the complete variable region becomes DTGVSQNPRHKITKRGQNVTFRCDPISEHNRLYWYRQTLGQGPEFLTYFQNEAQLEKSRLLSDRFSAERPKGSFSTLEIQRTEQGDSAMYLCASSFQGLEAFFGQGTRLTVV.